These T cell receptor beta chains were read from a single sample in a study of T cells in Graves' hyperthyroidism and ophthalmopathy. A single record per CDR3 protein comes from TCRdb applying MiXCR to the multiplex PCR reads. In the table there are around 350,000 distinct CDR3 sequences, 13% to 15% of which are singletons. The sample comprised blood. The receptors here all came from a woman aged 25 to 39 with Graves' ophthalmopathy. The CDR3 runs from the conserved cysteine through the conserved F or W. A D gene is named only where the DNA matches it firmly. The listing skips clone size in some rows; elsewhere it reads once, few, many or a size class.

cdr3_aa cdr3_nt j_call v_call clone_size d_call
CASTINTGSTDTQYF TGTGCCAGCACCATCAATACAGGGAGCACAGATACGCAGTATTTT TRBJ2-3 TRBV6-1 many .
CASSSFREVGYTF TGTGCCAGCAGTTCCTTCAGGGAGGTTGGCTACACCTTC TRBJ1-2 TRBV12-3/TRBV12-4 many .
CASSDGTDNTGELFF TGTGCCAGCAGCGACGGGACAGACAACACCGGGGAGCTGTTTTTT TRBJ2-2 TRBV6-4 many TRBD1
CASSHLVAGTGLYEQYF TGTGCCAGCAGTCACTTAGTAGCCGGGACAGGGCTCTACGAGCAGTACTTC TRBJ2-7 TRBV6-1 many TRBD1
CASSYNPTGTGSPLHF TGTGCCAGCAGTTACAACCCCACAGGGACAGGGTCACCCCTCCACTTT TRBJ1-6 TRBV6-6 many TRBD1
CASTRDRAPISTDTQYF TGTGCCAGCACCCGGGACAGGGCCCCGATTAGCACAGATACGCAGTATTTT TRBJ2-3 TRBV2 many TRBD1
CASSLGTSPSPLHF TGTGCCAGCAGCTTGGGGACAAGTCCTTCACCCCTCCACTTT TRBJ1-6 TRBV7-3 many .
CASRVHILMDGLNTEAFF TGTGCCAGTAGGGTACATATACTTATGGACGGATTGAACACTGAAGCTTTCTTT TRBJ1-1 TRBV19 few .
CASSPGWGGTDTQYF TGTGCCAGCAGCCCCGGTTGGGGGGGCACAGATACGCAGTATTTT TRBJ2-3 TRBV13 many .
CASSLIFKRHEQFF TGTGCCAGCAGCTTAATATTCAAGAGGCATGAGCAGTTCTTC TRBJ2-1 TRBV7-9 many .
CASKNPLPEINEKLFF TGTGCCAGCAAAAACCCTCTACCGGAGATTAATGAAAAACTGTTTTTT TRBJ1-4 TRBV2 many .
CASNKLSSGANVLTF TGTGCCAGCAACAAACTGAGCTCTGGGGCCAACGTCCTGACTTTC TRBJ2-6 TRBV5-8 few .
CASSQVSGATNTEAFF TGTGCCAGCAGCCAAGTTTCGGGGGCCACGAACACTGAAGCTTTCTTT TRBJ1-1 TRBV3-1 many .
CARSGSGGTDTQYF TGTGCCCGCTCCGGTAGCGGGGGCACAGATACGCAGTATTTT TRBJ2-3 TRBV2 many TRBD2
CASSEMRARLNEQFF TGTGCCAGCAGTGAAATGCGGGCGAGGCTTAATGAGCAGTTCTTC TRBJ2-1 TRBV2 many .
CASSLFSRGRQGRSPLHF TGTGCCAGCAGTTTATTTTCACGGGGTAGGCAGGGTCGATCACCCCTCCACTTT TRBJ1-6 TRBV27 . .
CASRQRGTGTGRAEAFF TGTGCCAGCAGGCAGCGAGGTACCGGGACAGGCCGTGCTGAAGCTTTCTTT TRBJ1-1 TRBV28 many TRBD1
CASSYQKNRDFYNEQFF TGTGCCAGCTCATACCAAAAAAACCGGGACTTTTACAATGAGCAGTTCTTC TRBJ2-1 TRBV18 many .
CASRRDRDAGELFF TGTGCCAGCAGGCGGGACAGGGATGCCGGGGAGCTGTTTTTT TRBJ2-2 TRBV7-3 many TRBD1
CAGGASGESATQYF TGTGCCGGGGGGGCTAGCGGGGAGTCAGCTACGCAGTATTTT TRBJ2-3 TRBV6-1 few TRBD2
CASRSWTGTYEQYF TGTGCCAGCCGGTCTTGGACAGGAACCTACGAGCAGTACTTC TRBJ2-7 TRBV28 many TRBD1
CSAKFQDTQYF TGCAGTGCTAAATTCCAAGATACGCAGTATTTT TRBJ2-3 TRBV20-1 many .
CASSDDRVNHSPLHF TGCGCCAGCAGTGACGACAGGGTAAATCATTCACCCCTCCACTTT TRBJ1-6 TRBV10-2 . TRBD1
CSAWDSGTQYF TGCAGTGCCTGGGACTCTGGGACCCAGTACTTC TRBJ2-5 TRBV20-1 many .
CSARPGRETQYF TGCAGTGCTAGACCAGGGAGGGAGACCCAGTACTTC TRBJ2-5 TRBV20-1 few .
CSARDFGQGGNQPQHF TGCAGTGCTAGGGACTTCGGACAGGGTGGCAATCAGCCCCAGCATTTT TRBJ1-5 TRBV20-1 many TRBD1
CASSDIARSPQEETQYF TGTGCCAGCAGTGATATAGCCCGCTCCCCACAAGAGGAGACCCAGTACTTC TRBJ2-5 TRBV25-1 many .
CASSLIGTEAFF TGTGCCAGCAGTTTGATTGGCACTGAAGCTTTCTTT TRBJ1-1 TRBV28 many .
CASSQDQRGDTDTQYF TGTGCCAGCAGCCAAGATCAGCGGGGGGACACAGATACGCAGTATTTT TRBJ2-3 TRBV3-1 . TRBD2
CASSSRGSAAFSGNTIYF TGCGCCAGCAGCTCCCGGGGGTCGGCAGCCTTCTCTGGAAACACCATATATTTT TRBJ1-3 TRBV5-1 . .
CASSDYFGVSNQPQHF TGCGCCAGCAGTGATTATTTTGGAGTGTCAAATCAGCCCCAGCATTTT TRBJ1-5 TRBV10-2 few .
CASSPTFEYEQYF TGTGCCAGCAGCCCTACCTTTGAATACGAGCAGTACTTC TRBJ2-7 TRBV6-2/TRBV6-3 few .
CASIQRAGGGKLFF TGTGCCAGCATCCAAAGGGCAGGGGGCGGAAAACTGTTTTTT TRBJ1-4 TRBV27 . TRBD1
CATSRTDRGYNSPLHF TGTGCCACCAGCAGAACTGACAGGGGGTATAATTCACCCCTCCACTTT TRBJ1-6 TRBV15 once TRBD1
CASSLGPQLGKNIQYF TGTGCCAGCAGCTTAGGGCCCCAGTTAGGCAAAAACATTCAGTACTTC TRBJ2-4 TRBV11-2 many .
CASSLGGIRTEAFF TGTGCCAGCAGCTTAGGGGGTATCCGGACTGAAGCTTTCTTT TRBJ1-1 TRBV11-1 many .
CAGGQPQHF TGTGCGGGGGGTCAGCCCCAGCATTTT TRBJ1-5 TRBV28 few .
CASSREAGANTEAFF TGTGCCAGCAGCCGAGAGGCCGGGGCCAACACTGAAGCTTTCTTT TRBJ1-1 TRBV4-2 few .
CAWSLGPTTRYTF TGTGCCTGGAGTTTGGGACCGACTACTCGTTACACCTTC TRBJ1-2 TRBV30 many .
CASRHAQGSYEQYF TGTGCCAGCAGACACGCTCAGGGGTCCTACGAGCAGTACTTC TRBJ2-7 TRBV6-2/TRBV6-3 few .
CSYGGLDYNEQFF TGCAGCTACGGGGGCCTTGACTACAATGAGCAGTTCTTC TRBJ2-1 TRBV20-1 many .
CASSGRGGRTGELFF TGTGCCAGCAGTGGGCGGGGGGGCCGAACCGGGGAGCTGTTTTTT TRBJ2-2 TRBV11-2 . TRBD2
CASSYSSDSGNTIYF TGTGCCAGCAGTTACAGCTCGGACTCTGGAAACACCATATATTTT TRBJ1-3 TRBV6-5 . .
CASSERDSPYNEQFF TGTGCCAGCAGCGAACGGGACAGTCCCTACAATGAGCAGTTCTTC TRBJ2-1 TRBV9 many TRBD1
CASILGTEAFF TGTGCCAGCATCCTCGGGACAGAAGCTTTCTTT TRBJ1-1 TRBV6-1 few .
CASSRAGLANSPLHF TGTGCCAGCAGCCGTGCGGGACTTGCTAATTCACCCCTCCACTTT TRBJ1-6 TRBV12-3/TRBV12-4 many .
CSDSGTGRETQYF TGCAGCGACTCCGGGACAGGGAGAGAGACCCAGTACTTC TRBJ2-5 TRBV29-1 many TRBD1
CSARDLAGVRLNEQFF TGCAGTGCTAGAGATCTAGCGGGGGTCCGCCTTAATGAGCAGTTCTTC TRBJ2-1 TRBV20-1 many TRBD2
CASSPLAGPRMNTEAFF TGTGCCAGCTCACCACTGGCAGGGCCCAGGATGAACACTGAAGCTTTCTTT TRBJ1-1 TRBV18 many .
CSARLSHTDTQYF TGCAGTGCTAGACTGTCCCACACAGATACGCAGTATTTT TRBJ2-3 TRBV20-1 many .
CASSQARDRHGYTF TGCGCCAGCAGCCAAGCCCGGGACAGGCATGGCTACACCTTC TRBJ1-2 TRBV4-1 . TRBD1
CASSSIQGVGGYTF TGTGCCAGCAGCTCAATACAGGGTGTGGGTGGCTACACCTTC TRBJ1-2 TRBV7-2 many .
CASSQGGQGVLDEKLFF TGTGCCAGCAGCCAAGGGGGACAGGGGGTTTTGGATGAAAAACTGTTTTTT TRBJ1-4 TRBV4-2 few TRBD1
CASSQESPQYSNQPQHF TGCGCCAGCAGCCAAGAGAGTCCACAGTATAGCAATCAGCCCCAGCATTTT TRBJ1-5 TRBV4-1 many .